This TCR beta chain was documented in a study of blood T cells in healthy people across ages. About the research overall: The template switching approach captured approximately one barcoded beta molecule for every two T cells.

A second roughly 7 to 11 cycle PCR used barcoded and J-beta primers. TCRdb fed the 5' RACE reads into MiXCR, producing one record per CDR3 protein. Here the sample spans 700,000 to 950,000 distinct CDR3 sequences, roughly 64% being singletons. With regard to this clonotype: Its specificity is not known.

General study findings and limits: A greater number of naive CD4+ cells and higher diversity distinguished long-lived donors from aged donors.

This CDR3 spans 19 amino acids. V gave up 5 bases and J gave up 2 bases; unmatched junction bases: 19. The germline gives CDR1 MDHEN, CDR2 SYDVKM. The chain links TRBV28 to TRBJ2-7, with 9 bases lining up with TRBD2. Material: blood. This TCR derives from a man under 40 in good health. CDR3: CASSLNPGTSYFRAYEQYF. Written as DNA, the CDR3 is TGTGCCAGCAGTCTAAATCCCGGGACTAGCTACTTTAGGGCCTACGAGCAGTACTTC. The entire variable domain, with the rest obtained from reference TRBV28 and TRBJ2-7, is as follows: DVKVTQSSRYLVKRTGEKVFLECVQDMDHENMFWYRQDPGLGLRLIYFSYDVKMKEKGDIPEGYSVSREKKERFSLILESASTNQTSMYLCASSLNPGTSYFRAYEQYFGPGTRLTVT.